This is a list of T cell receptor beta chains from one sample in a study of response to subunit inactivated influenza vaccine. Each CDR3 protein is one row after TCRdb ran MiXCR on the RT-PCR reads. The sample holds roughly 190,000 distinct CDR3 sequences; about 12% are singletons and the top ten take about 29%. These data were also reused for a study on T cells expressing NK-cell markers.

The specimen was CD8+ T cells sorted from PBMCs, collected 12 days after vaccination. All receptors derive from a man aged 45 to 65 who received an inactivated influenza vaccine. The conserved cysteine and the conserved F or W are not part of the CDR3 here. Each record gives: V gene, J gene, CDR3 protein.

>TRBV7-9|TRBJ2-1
ASSLGRVTQDNEQF
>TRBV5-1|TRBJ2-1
ASKRDANNEQF
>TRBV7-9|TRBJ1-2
ASSWPSTGPDGYT
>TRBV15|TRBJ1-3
ATSRDVPGQGSGNTIY
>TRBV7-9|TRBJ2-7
ASSLAVGEQY
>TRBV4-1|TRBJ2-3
ASSSQNHQGGGTDTQY
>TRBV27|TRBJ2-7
ASSLQISGERPPYEQY
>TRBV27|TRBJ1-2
ASSPHDRFYGHT
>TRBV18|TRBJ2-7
ASSPAGVLSYEQY
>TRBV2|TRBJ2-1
ASSGGPTSGAYNEQF
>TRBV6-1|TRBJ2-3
ASSLLLAGGTDTQY
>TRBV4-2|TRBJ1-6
ASSSSGDSPLH
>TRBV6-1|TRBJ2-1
ASSPLRGSSYNEQF
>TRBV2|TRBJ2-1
ASSLRTIYNEQF
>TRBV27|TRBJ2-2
ASSYIGAPGTGELF
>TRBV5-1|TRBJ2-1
ASSLEGVLEF
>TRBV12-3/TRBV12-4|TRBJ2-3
ASTQAATQY
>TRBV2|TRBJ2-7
ASSENYEQY
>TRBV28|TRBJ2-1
ASSLMRRINEQF
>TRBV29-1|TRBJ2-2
SVVEGTGELF
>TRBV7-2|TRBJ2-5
ASSMIAGVGQETQY
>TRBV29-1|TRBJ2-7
SVEGKDRGNPYEQY
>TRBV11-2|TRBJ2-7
ASSPATGHTYEQY
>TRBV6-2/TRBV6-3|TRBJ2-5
ASSALRDWPQETQY
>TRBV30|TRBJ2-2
ATGTAGELF
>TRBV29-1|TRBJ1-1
SVPPGPEAF
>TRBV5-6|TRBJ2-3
AREYGVRTDTQY
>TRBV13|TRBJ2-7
ASSLGLAHPYEQY
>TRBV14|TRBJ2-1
ASSQSTGTGHNEQF
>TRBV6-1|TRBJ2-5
ASSEFGLGGPETQY
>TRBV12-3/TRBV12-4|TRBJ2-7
ASSLARGIEQY
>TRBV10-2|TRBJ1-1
ASSETGHTEAF
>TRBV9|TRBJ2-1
ASNSLPGLGGSDEQF
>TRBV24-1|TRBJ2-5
ATSDPLQGETQY
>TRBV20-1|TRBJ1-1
SARDRGDSGTEAF
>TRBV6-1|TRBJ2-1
ASSERGHNEQF
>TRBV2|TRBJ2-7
ASSDSTGGNEQS
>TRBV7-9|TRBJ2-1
ASSLQEYSEQF
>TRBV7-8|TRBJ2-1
ASSLVGTGKNEQF
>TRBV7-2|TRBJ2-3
ASTLGGSGSKDTQY
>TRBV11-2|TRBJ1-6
ASSAGIYSYNSPLH
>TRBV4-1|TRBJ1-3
ASSQVIFRGTGNTIY
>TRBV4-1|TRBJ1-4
ASSQDRSYREKLF
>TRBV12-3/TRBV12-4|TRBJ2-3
ASSLEWGLDTQY
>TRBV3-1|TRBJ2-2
ASSQLTLNTGELF
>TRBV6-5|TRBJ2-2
ASSYWGTNTGELF
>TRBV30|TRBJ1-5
AWAPLAGNDQPQH
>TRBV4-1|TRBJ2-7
ASSQESIIQRGQFYEQY